A selection of T cell receptor beta chains follows, all from one sample in a study of breast tumors, draining lymph nodes, adjacent tissues. TCRdb recomputed calls from the multiplex PCR reads with MiXCR, one row per CDR3 protein. The sample shows tens of thousands of distinct CDR3 sequences, roughly 57% of them seen only once. The source material was breast tumor tissue. These receptors came from a female donor with breast cancer. Some clones in this sample may be carry-over from other donors' samples. Each CDR3 is given with its conserved first and last residue. The D gene is left open where the match is weak. Clone size is given for some rows only: seen once, a few or many times, or a class if the clone is expanded.

V,size,D,CDR3
TRBV29-1,-,TRBD1,CSVQVGQQETQYF
TRBV7-2,-,TRBD1,CASSGYRGQGGELFF
TRBV7-3,-,TRBD1,CASSHGTANQPQHF
TRBV7-6,-,-,CASSLGPGAVYEQYF
TRBV7-9,once,-,CASSLVGRTPNSYEQYF
TRBV19,many,-,CASSVIHNQPQHF
TRBV20-1,-,TRBD2,CSARVASGGSSYNEQFF
TRBV20-1,once,-,CGALGRMNTEAFF
TRBV9,once,-,CASSVAPGGYGYTF
TRBV10-3,many,-,CAISPSLGTEAFF
TRBV12-3/TRBV12-4,-,TRBD1,CASSLAGTGYSPLHF
TRBV7-9,few,-,CASSLARRRDQPQHF
TRBV5-1,-,TRBD2,CASSLGGLAGYNEQFF
TRBV2,-,-,CASSRAGELFF
TRBV29-1,-,-,CSPAWANTIYF
TRBV24-1,-,TRBD1,CATSDSKGARLYEQYF
TRBV20-1,-,-,CSARDVDTQSF